The rows below give T cell receptor beta chains drawn from one sample of a study of identical twins. TCRdb re-derived calls from the 5' RACE reads in MiXCR, one entry per CDR3 protein. The table shows around 960,000 distinct CDR3 sequences, with roughly 12% occurring only once. These data also featured in a second study, about yellow fever vaccine responses in identical twins.

The specimen sequenced was PBMCs. The receptors come from a woman between 18 and 30 years old in good health. CDR3s include the opening cysteine and the closing phenylalanine or tryptophan. Each record gives: CDR3 protein, CDR3 DNA, D gene, clone size, J gene, V gene. D genes are given only for firm matches. For some rows the clone size is stated as once, few or many, or as a class when expanded; others skip it.

cdr3_aa: CASSQSTASNQPQHF; cdr3_nt: TGTGCCAGCAGCCAATCTACAGCGAGCAATCAGCCCCAGCATTTT; d_call: .; clone_size: .; j_call: TRBJ1-5; v_call: TRBV3-1
cdr3_aa: CASSTRDGETQYF; cdr3_nt: TGTGCCAGCAGTACCCGGGACGGAGAGACCCAGTACTTC; d_call: .; clone_size: few; j_call: TRBJ2-5; v_call: TRBV6-6
cdr3_aa: CATSRETPGTGRIDTQYF; cdr3_nt: TGTGCCACCAGCAGAGAAACACCCGGGACAGGGAGGATAGATACGCAGTATTTT; d_call: TRBD1; clone_size: .; j_call: TRBJ2-3; v_call: TRBV15
cdr3_aa: CASSKEGLAAGGRQETQYF; cdr3_nt: TGTGCCAGCAGCAAAGAGGGGCTTGCAGCGGGGGGTCGCCAAGAGACCCAGTACTTC; d_call: TRBD2; clone_size: .; j_call: TRBJ2-5; v_call: TRBV11-2
cdr3_aa: CAISEMAGVNNEQFF; cdr3_nt: TGTGCCATCAGTGAGATGGCAGGGGTGAACAATGAGCAGTTCTTC; d_call: .; clone_size: few; j_call: TRBJ2-1; v_call: TRBV10-3
cdr3_aa: CASSRTVSGTQYF; cdr3_nt: TGTGCCAGCAGCCGAACGGTTTCAGGTACGCAGTATTTT; d_call: .; clone_size: few; j_call: TRBJ2-3; v_call: TRBV3-1
cdr3_aa: CASGAQGAAYEQYF; cdr3_nt: TGTGCCAGCGGGGCTCAGGGGGCGGCCTACGAGCAGTACTTC; d_call: TRBD1; clone_size: .; j_call: TRBJ2-7; v_call: TRBV2
cdr3_aa: CASAIAGGSETQYF; cdr3_nt: TGTGCCAGCGCTATAGCGGGAGGATCCGAGACCCAGTACTTC; d_call: TRBD2; clone_size: few; j_call: TRBJ2-5; v_call: TRBV7-3
cdr3_aa: CASSRLAPSTDTQYF; cdr3_nt: TGTGCCAGCAGTCGACTAGCGCCTAGCACAGATACGCAGTATTTT; d_call: TRBD2; clone_size: .; j_call: TRBJ2-3; v_call: TRBV12-3/TRBV12-4
cdr3_aa: CASRRAGGTDTQYF; cdr3_nt: TGTGCCAGCAGGCGAGCGGGAGGCACAGATACGCAGTATTTT; d_call: TRBD2; clone_size: many; j_call: TRBJ2-3; v_call: TRBV28
cdr3_aa: CSVEGSLYNEQFF; cdr3_nt: TGCAGCGTCGAGGGGTCTCTCTACAATGAGCAGTTCTTC; d_call: .; clone_size: many; j_call: TRBJ2-1; v_call: TRBV29-1
cdr3_aa: CASSRSDLWNTEAFF; cdr3_nt: TGTGCCAGCAGCCGGTCTGATTTGTGGAACACTGAAGCTTTCTTT; d_call: .; clone_size: few; j_call: TRBJ1-1; v_call: TRBV3-1
cdr3_aa: CASSQSWGVSYEQYF; cdr3_nt: TGTGCCAGCAGCCAGTCGTGGGGAGTCTCCTACGAGCAGTACTTC; d_call: .; clone_size: .; j_call: TRBJ2-7; v_call: TRBV5-4
cdr3_aa: CASSSFSPPGQGLTGELFF; cdr3_nt: TGTGCCAGCAGCTCCTTCTCCCCGCCGGGACAGGGGTTGACCGGGGAGCTGTTTTTT; d_call: TRBD1; clone_size: .; j_call: TRBJ2-2; v_call: TRBV11-1
cdr3_aa: CASSTGQGYYGYTF; cdr3_nt: TGTGCCAGCAGTACGGGACAGGGGTACTATGGCTACACCTTC; d_call: TRBD1; clone_size: few; j_call: TRBJ1-2; v_call: TRBV28
cdr3_aa: CAISYREREGTGELFF; cdr3_nt: TGTGCCATCAGTTACCGAGAAAGGGAGGGCACCGGGGAGCTGTTTTTT; d_call: TRBD2; clone_size: many; j_call: TRBJ2-2; v_call: TRBV10-3
cdr3_aa: CASSLEGNTGTEAFF; cdr3_nt: TGCGCCAGCAGCTTGGAAGGGAATACGGGCACTGAAGCTTTCTTT; d_call: .; clone_size: few; j_call: TRBJ1-1; v_call: TRBV5-1
cdr3_aa: CASRPGTSLIDEQFF; cdr3_nt: TGTGCCAGCAGGCCCGGGACTAGTCTTATCGATGAGCAGTTCTTC; d_call: TRBD2; clone_size: .; j_call: TRBJ2-1; v_call: TRBV12-3/TRBV12-4
cdr3_aa: CASSLDRGNSGNTIYF; cdr3_nt: TGTGCCAGCAGCTTGGACAGGGGAAACTCTGGAAACACCATATATTTT; d_call: TRBD1; clone_size: few; j_call: TRBJ1-3; v_call: TRBV7-9
cdr3_aa: CASSLGRLAGGVTDTQYF; cdr3_nt: TGTGCCAGCAGTTTGGGTCGACTAGCGGGAGGCGTCACAGATACGCAGTATTTT; d_call: TRBD2; clone_size: few; j_call: TRBJ2-3; v_call: TRBV12-3/TRBV12-4
cdr3_aa: CSARTGQEKLFF; cdr3_nt: TGCAGTGCAAGGACGGGTCAGGAAAAACTGTTTTTT; d_call: .; clone_size: few; j_call: TRBJ1-4; v_call: TRBV20-1
cdr3_aa: CASSLAGTPMETQYF; cdr3_nt: TGCGCCAGCAGCTTGGCCGGGACTCCCATGGAGACCCAGTACTTC; d_call: .; clone_size: few; j_call: TRBJ2-5; v_call: TRBV5-1
cdr3_aa: CSARAGGVAEAFF; cdr3_nt: TGCAGTGCTAGAGCAGGGGGGGTCGCTGAAGCTTTCTTT; d_call: TRBD1; clone_size: .; j_call: TRBJ1-1; v_call: TRBV20-1
cdr3_aa: CASSPDRDTGELFF; cdr3_nt: TGTGCCAGCAGCCCGGACAGGGACACCGGGGAGCTGTTTTTT; d_call: TRBD1; clone_size: many; j_call: TRBJ2-2; v_call: TRBV7-9
cdr3_aa: CCAPGRPGQEHNEQFF; cdr3_nt: TGCTGTGCTCCGGGAAGACCGGGACAGGAACACAATGAGCAGTTCTTC; d_call: TRBD1; clone_size: .; j_call: TRBJ2-1; v_call: TRBV20-1
cdr3_aa: CASSAQRWQANTEAFF; cdr3_nt: TGTGCCAGCAGTGCGCAGCGGTGGCAAGCGAACACTGAAGCTTTCTTT; d_call: .; clone_size: .; j_call: TRBJ1-1; v_call: TRBV6-1
cdr3_aa: CASSPGQPLFAYNEQFF; cdr3_nt: TGTGCCAGCAGTCCGGGACAGCCCCTATTCGCCTACAATGAGCAGTTCTTC; d_call: TRBD1; clone_size: few; j_call: TRBJ2-1; v_call: TRBV5-5
cdr3_aa: CASSYPSGVSVDTQYF; cdr3_nt: TGTGCCAGCAGCTACCCGTCGGGGGTCTCTGTAGATACGCAGTATTTT; d_call: .; clone_size: few; j_call: TRBJ2-3; v_call: TRBV7-9
cdr3_aa: CASSVGGTNQPQHF; cdr3_nt: TGTGCCAGCAGCGTTGGGGGAACCAATCAGCCCCAGCATTTT; d_call: .; clone_size: .; j_call: TRBJ1-5; v_call: TRBV9
cdr3_aa: CASSFATSGNYNEQYF; cdr3_nt: TGTGCCAGCAGCTTTGCGACTAGCGGGAACTACAATGAGCAGTACTTC; d_call: TRBD2; clone_size: .; j_call: TRBJ2-7; v_call: TRBV5-6
cdr3_aa: CASRRLAGGGTGELFF; cdr3_nt: TGTGCCAGCAGGCGACTAGCGGGAGGGGGCACCGGGGAGCTGTTTTTT; d_call: TRBD2; clone_size: .; j_call: TRBJ2-2; v_call: TRBV12-3/TRBV12-4
cdr3_aa: CASSLVFAGAWVYEQYF; cdr3_nt: TGTGCCAGCAGCTTGGTTTTCGCGGGAGCATGGGTATACGAGCAGTACTTC; d_call: TRBD2; clone_size: .; j_call: TRBJ2-7; v_call: TRBV5-6
cdr3_aa: CASSQTKQETQYF; cdr3_nt: TGTGCCAGCAGCCAGACAAAGCAAGAGACCCAGTACTTC; d_call: .; clone_size: .; j_call: TRBJ2-5; v_call: TRBV4-2
cdr3_aa: CASSLAAGRNTEAFF; cdr3_nt: TGTGCCAGCAGCTTAGCAGCAGGGAGGAACACTGAAGCTTTCTTT; d_call: .; clone_size: .; j_call: TRBJ1-1; v_call: TRBV7-6
cdr3_aa: CASSTPSGKLDTQYF; cdr3_nt: TGCGCCAGCAGTACGCCAAGCGGGAAACTTGATACGCAGTATTTT; d_call: TRBD2; clone_size: .; j_call: TRBJ2-3; v_call: TRBV4-1
cdr3_aa: CASSFRGIQGIYTF; cdr3_nt: TGTGCCAGCAGTTTCAGGGGAATCCAGGGAATCTACACCTTC; d_call: .; clone_size: once; j_call: TRBJ1-2; v_call: TRBV27
cdr3_aa: CASSEAGLHGYTF; cdr3_nt: TGTGCCAGCAGTGAAGCGGGGTTACATGGCTACACCTTC; d_call: .; clone_size: few; j_call: TRBJ1-2; v_call: TRBV2
cdr3_aa: CASSQLQGGDSPLHF; cdr3_nt: TGTGCCAGCAGCCAACTACAGGGAGGCGATTCACCCCTCCACTTT; d_call: .; clone_size: many; j_call: TRBJ1-6; v_call: TRBV9
cdr3_aa: CASSEGMGRMNTEAFF; cdr3_nt: TGTGCCAGCAGTGAAGGGATGGGCAGGATGAACACTGAAGCTTTCTTT; d_call: .; clone_size: few; j_call: TRBJ1-1; v_call: TRBV12-3/TRBV12-4
cdr3_aa: CASSASGKPQFF; cdr3_nt: TGTGCCAGCAGTGCTAGCGGGAAGCCGCAGTTCTTC; d_call: TRBD2; clone_size: .; j_call: TRBJ2-1; v_call: TRBV7-9
cdr3_aa: CASSETDRDEAFF; cdr3_nt: TGTGCCAGCAGTGAAACCGACAGAGATGAAGCTTTCTTT; d_call: .; clone_size: few; j_call: TRBJ1-1; v_call: TRBV25-1
cdr3_aa: CSVEVEGGGRNEQFF; cdr3_nt: TGCAGCGTTGAGGTTGAGGGGGGGGGAAGGAATGAGCAGTTCTTC; d_call: .; clone_size: few; j_call: TRBJ2-1; v_call: TRBV29-1
cdr3_aa: CASSVVLAGSTDTQYF; cdr3_nt: TGCGCCAGCAGCGTGGTCCTCGCGGGCAGCACAGATACGCAGTATTTT; d_call: .; clone_size: .; j_call: TRBJ2-3; v_call: TRBV5-1
cdr3_aa: CASSAGQGIVTETQYF; cdr3_nt: TGTGCCAGCAGCGCCGGACAGGGGATAGTTACGGAGACCCAGTACTTC; d_call: TRBD1; clone_size: few; j_call: TRBJ2-5; v_call: TRBV9
cdr3_aa: CASSPPSGRAYNEQFF; cdr3_nt: TGTGCCAGCAGCCCTCCTAGCGGGAGGGCCTACAATGAGCAGTTCTTC; d_call: TRBD2; clone_size: .; j_call: TRBJ2-1; v_call: TRBV12-3/TRBV12-4
cdr3_aa: CATVGFGKSSYEQYF; cdr3_nt: TGTGCCACCGTGGGTTTCGGGAAAAGCTCCTACGAGCAGTACTTC; d_call: .; clone_size: .; j_call: TRBJ2-7; v_call: TRBV6-1
cdr3_aa: CASTDRGEEQYF; cdr3_nt: TGTGCCAGCACCGACAGGGGGGAAGAGCAGTACTTC; d_call: TRBD1; clone_size: .; j_call: TRBJ2-7; v_call: TRBV6-6
cdr3_aa: CASSLDPAGGTGELFF; cdr3_nt: TGCGCCAGCAGCTTGGACCCAGCGGGAGGCACCGGGGAGCTGTTTTTT; d_call: TRBD2; clone_size: many; j_call: TRBJ2-2; v_call: TRBV5-1
cdr3_aa: CASSQDRQGPGYTF; cdr3_nt: TGCGCCAGCAGCCAAGATCGGCAGGGGCCGGGCTACACCTTC; d_call: .; clone_size: few; j_call: TRBJ1-2; v_call: TRBV4-1
cdr3_aa: CASRIPMGEQFF; cdr3_nt: TGTGCCAGCAGGATCCCAATGGGTGAGCAGTTCTTC; d_call: .; clone_size: many; j_call: TRBJ2-1; v_call: TRBV12-3/TRBV12-4
cdr3_aa: CSAPTWDVGETQYF; cdr3_nt: TGCAGTGCCCCCACCTGGGACGTAGGGGAGACCCAGTACTTC; d_call: .; clone_size: .; j_call: TRBJ2-5; v_call: TRBV20-1
cdr3_aa: CASSLSGYTQYF; cdr3_nt: TGTGCCAGCAGTTTATCGGGTTATACGCAGTATTTT; d_call: .; clone_size: few; j_call: TRBJ2-3; v_call: TRBV12-3/TRBV12-4
cdr3_aa: CASSYLTGDPPTYNEQFF; cdr3_nt: TGTGCCAGCAGTTACCTGACAGGGGACCCCCCCACCTACAATGAGCAGTTCTTC; d_call: TRBD1; clone_size: .; j_call: TRBJ2-1; v_call: TRBV6-5
cdr3_aa: CASSYRGASTDTQYF; cdr3_nt: TGCGCCAGCAGTTATCGGGGGGCCAGCACAGATACGCAGTATTTT; d_call: .; clone_size: .; j_call: TRBJ2-3; v_call: TRBV5-1
cdr3_aa: CASTQTGGLTEAFF; cdr3_nt: TGTGCCAGCACCCAGACAGGGGGTCTCACTGAAGCTTTCTTT; d_call: TRBD1; clone_size: many; j_call: TRBJ1-1; v_call: TRBV6-1